This T cell receptor (beta chain) is drawn from a study of blood T cell repertoires in COVID-19. Study as a whole: The samples span acute and convalescent COVID-19 from the United States, Italy and Spain. T cells, B-cell-depleted T cells, or PBMCs provided the cDNA or gDNA that served as material.

The CDR3 is 19 amino acids. V shed 10 bases, J shed 6 bases, and the junction held 22 bases outside the gene matches. The germline V gene encodes CDR1 PRHDT and CDR2 FYEKMQ (reference sequence). In the authors' methods: Reference gene primer amplification in the assay estimated nucleated cell counts. TCRdb's table, derived via immunoSEQ multiplex PCR, lists solely in-frame clones and lacks some. V and J calls and clone size are given by that table; D and trimming were obtained from the DNA. The sample lists 29,000 or so clones; around 67% were seen once. This sequence joins TRBV13 and TRBJ2-1; 12 bases align to TRBD2. Sequenced: peripheral blood. The source of this sequence is a human donor in a cohort sampled during active COVID-19. This CDR3 is CATALGRLAGVGRGNEQFF. The CDR3 coding sequence is TGTGCCACCGCCCTGGGCCGACTAGCGGGGGTAGGTCGGGGCAATGAGCAGTTCTTC.